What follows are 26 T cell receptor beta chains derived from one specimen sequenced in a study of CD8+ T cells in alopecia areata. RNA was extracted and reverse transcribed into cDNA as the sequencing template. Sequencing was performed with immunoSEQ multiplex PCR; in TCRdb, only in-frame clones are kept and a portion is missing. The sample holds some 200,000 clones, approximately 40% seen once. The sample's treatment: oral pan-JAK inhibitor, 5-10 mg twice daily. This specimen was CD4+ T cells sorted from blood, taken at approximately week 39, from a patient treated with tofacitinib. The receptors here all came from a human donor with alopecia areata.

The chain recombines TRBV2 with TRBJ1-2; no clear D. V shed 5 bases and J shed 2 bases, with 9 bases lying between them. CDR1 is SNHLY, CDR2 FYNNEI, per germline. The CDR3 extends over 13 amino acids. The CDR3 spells CASSQLQNYGYTF. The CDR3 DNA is TGTGCCAGCAGTCAACTACAGAACTATGGCTACACCTTC.

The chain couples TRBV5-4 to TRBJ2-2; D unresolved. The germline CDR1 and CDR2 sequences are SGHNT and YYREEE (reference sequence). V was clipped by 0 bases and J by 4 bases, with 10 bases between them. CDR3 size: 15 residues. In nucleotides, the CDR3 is TGTGCCAGCAGCTTGGCCAGCGTCGGCACCGGGGAGCTGTTTTTT. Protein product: CASSLASVGTGELFF. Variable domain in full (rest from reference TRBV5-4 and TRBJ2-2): ETGVTQSPTHLIKTRGQQVTLRCSSQSGHNTVSWYQQALGQGPQFIFQYYREEENGRGNFPPRFSGLQFPNYSSELNVNALELDDSALYLCASSLASVGTGELFFGEGSRLTVL.

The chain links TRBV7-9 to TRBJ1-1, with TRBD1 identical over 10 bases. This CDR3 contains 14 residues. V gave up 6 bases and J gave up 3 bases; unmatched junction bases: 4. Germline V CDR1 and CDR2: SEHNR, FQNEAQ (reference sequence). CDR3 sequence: CASRRDRGDTEAFF. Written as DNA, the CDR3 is TGTGCCAGCAGGCGGGACAGGGGCGACACTGAAGCTTTCTTT.

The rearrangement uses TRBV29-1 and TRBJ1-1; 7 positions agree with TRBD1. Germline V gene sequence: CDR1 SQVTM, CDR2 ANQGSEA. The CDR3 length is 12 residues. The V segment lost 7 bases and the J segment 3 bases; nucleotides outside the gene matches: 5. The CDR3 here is CSGGQGDTEAFF. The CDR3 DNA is TGCAGCGGAGGGCAGGGGGACACTGAAGCTTTCTTT.

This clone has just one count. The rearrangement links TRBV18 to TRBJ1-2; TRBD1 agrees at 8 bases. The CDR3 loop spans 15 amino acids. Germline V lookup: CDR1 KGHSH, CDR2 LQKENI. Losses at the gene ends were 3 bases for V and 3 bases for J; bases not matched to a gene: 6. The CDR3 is CASSPTGDLYYGYTF. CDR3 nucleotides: TGTGCCAGCTCACCGACAGGGGATCTATACTATGGCTACACCTTC.

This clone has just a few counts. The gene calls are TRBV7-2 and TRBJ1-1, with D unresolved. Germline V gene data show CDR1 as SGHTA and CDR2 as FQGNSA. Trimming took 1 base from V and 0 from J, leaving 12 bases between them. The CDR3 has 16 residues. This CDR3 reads CASSLVAALMNTEAFF. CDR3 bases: TGTGCCAGCAGCTTAGTTGCCGCTTTAATGAACACTGAAGCTTTCTTT.

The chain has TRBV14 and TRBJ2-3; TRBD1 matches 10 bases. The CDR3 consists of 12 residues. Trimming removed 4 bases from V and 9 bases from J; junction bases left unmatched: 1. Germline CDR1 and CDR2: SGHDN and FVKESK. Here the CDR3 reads CASSRQGATQYF. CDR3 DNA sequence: TGTGCCAGCAGCCGACAGGGGGCAACGCAGTATTTT.

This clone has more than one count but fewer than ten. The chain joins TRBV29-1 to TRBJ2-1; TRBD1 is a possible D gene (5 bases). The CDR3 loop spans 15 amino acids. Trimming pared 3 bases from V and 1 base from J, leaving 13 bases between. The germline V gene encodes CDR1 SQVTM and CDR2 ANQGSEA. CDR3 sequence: CSVEVGRASYNEQFF. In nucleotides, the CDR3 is TGCAGCGTTGAGGTAGGCAGGGCGTCCTACAATGAGCAGTTCTTC.

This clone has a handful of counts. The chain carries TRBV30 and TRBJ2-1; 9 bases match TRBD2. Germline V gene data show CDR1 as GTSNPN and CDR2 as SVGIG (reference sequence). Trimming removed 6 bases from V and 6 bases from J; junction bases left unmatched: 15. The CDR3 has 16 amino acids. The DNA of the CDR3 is TGTGCCTGCTCCCAGGGTTGGGCTAGCGGGACCAATGAGCAGTTCTTC. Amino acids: CACSQGWASGTNEQFF.

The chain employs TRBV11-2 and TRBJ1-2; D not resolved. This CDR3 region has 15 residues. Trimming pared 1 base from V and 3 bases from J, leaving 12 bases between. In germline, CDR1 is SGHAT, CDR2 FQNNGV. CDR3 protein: CASSLAWTSDYGYTF. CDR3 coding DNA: TGTGCCAGCAGCTTAGCTTGGACGTCCGACTATGGCTACACCTTC.

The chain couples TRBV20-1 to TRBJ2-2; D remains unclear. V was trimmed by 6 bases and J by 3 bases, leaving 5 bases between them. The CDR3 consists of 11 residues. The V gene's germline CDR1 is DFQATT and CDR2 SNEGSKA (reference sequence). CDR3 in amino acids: CSAPDTGELFF. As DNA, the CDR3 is TGCAGTGCCCCTGACACCGGGGAGCTGTTTTTT.

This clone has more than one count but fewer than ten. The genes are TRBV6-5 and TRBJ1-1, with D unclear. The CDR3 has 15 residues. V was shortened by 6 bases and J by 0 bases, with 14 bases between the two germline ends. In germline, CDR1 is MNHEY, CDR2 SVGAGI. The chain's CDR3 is CASRKTGIMNTEAFF. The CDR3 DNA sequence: TGTGCCAGCAGGAAGACCGGGATAATGAACACTGAAGCTTTCTTT.

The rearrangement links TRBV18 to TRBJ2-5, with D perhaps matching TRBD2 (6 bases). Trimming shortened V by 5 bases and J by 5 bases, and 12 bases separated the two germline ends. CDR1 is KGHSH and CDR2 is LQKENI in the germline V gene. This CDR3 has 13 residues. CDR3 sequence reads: CASSAGGGETQYF. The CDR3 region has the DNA TGTGCCAGCTCAGCGGGCGGAGGGGAGACCCAGTACTTC.

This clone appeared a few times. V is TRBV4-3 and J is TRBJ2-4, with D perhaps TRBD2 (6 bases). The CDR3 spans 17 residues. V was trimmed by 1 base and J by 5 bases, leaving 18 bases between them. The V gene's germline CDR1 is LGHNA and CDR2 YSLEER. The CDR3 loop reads CASSQAGAREVENIQYF. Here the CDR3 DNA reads TGCGCCAGCAGCCAAGCTGGGGCGAGGGAGGTAGAAAACATTCAGTACTTC.

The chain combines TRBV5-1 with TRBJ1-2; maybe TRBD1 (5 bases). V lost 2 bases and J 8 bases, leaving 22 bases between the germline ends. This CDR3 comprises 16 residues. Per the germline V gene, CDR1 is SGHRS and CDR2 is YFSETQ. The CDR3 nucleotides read TGCGCCAGCAGCTTAGTCGACGGGGCATCCTTGAAGGGCTACACCTTC. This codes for CASSLVDGASLKGYTF.

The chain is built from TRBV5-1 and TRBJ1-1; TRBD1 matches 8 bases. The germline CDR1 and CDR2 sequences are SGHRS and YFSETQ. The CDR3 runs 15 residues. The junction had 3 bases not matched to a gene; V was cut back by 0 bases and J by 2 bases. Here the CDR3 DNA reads TGCGCCAGCAGCTTGGGGACAGGGTATAACACTGAAGCTTTCTTT. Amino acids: CASSLGTGYNTEAFF.

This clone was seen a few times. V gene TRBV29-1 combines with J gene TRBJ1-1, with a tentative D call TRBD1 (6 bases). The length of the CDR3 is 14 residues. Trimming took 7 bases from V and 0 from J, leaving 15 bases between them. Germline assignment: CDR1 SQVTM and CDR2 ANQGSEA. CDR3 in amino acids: CSASRTDMNTEAFF. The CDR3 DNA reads TGCAGCGCCTCTCGGACAGACATGAACACTGAAGCTTTCTTT.

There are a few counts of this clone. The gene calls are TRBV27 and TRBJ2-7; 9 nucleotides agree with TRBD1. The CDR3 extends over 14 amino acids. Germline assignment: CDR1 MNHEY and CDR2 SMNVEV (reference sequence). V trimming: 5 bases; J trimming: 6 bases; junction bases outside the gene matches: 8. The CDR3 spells CASSHPGQGAEQYF. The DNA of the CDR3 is TGTGCCAGCAGTCACCCGGGACAGGGTGCCGAGCAGTACTTC.

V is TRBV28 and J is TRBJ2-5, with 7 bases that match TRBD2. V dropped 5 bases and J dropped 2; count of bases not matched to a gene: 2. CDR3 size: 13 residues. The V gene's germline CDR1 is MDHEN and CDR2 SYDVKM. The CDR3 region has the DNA TGTGCCAGCAGTACCGGGAGGCAAGAGACCCAGTACTTC. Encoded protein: CASSTGRQETQYF. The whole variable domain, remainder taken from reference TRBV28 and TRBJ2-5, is DVKVTQSSRYLVKRTGEKVFLECVQDMDHENMFWYRQDPGLGLRLIYFSYDVKMKEKGDIPEGYSVSREKKERFSLILESASTNQTSMYLCASSTGRQETQYFGPGTRLLVL.

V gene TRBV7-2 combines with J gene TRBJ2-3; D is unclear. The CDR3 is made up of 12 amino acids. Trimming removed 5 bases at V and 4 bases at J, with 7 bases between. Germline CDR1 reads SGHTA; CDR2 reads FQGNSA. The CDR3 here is CASSPQADTQYF. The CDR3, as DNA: TGTGCCAGCAGCCCTCAGGCAGATACGCAGTATTTT.

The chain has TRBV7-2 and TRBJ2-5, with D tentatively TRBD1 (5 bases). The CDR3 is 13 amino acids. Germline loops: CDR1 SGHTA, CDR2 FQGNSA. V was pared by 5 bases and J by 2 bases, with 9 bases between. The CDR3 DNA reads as TGTGCCAGCAGCAACGACAGACAAGAGACCCAGTACTTC. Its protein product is CASSNDRQETQYF.

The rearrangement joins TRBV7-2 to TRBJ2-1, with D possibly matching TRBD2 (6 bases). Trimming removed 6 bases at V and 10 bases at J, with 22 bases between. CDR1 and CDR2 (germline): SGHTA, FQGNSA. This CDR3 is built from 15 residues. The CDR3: CASRQPAGPWREQFF. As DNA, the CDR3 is TGTGCCAGCAGACAACCTGCGGGGCCCTGGAGAGAGCAGTTCTTC.

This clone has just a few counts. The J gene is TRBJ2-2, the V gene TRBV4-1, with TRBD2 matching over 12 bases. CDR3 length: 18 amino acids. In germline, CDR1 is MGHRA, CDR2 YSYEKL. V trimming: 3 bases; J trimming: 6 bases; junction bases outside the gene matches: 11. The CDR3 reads CASSHSGTSGRRAGELFF. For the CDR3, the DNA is TGCGCCAGCAGCCACTCCGGAACTAGCGGGAGGAGGGCCGGGGAGCTGTTTTTT.

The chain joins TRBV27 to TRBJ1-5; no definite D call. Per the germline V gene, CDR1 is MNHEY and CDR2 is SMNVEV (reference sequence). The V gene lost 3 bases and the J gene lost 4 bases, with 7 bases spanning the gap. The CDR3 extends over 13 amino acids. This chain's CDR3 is CASSFAGNQPQHF. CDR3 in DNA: TGTGCCAGCAGTTTTGCGGGAAATCAGCCCCAGCATTTT.

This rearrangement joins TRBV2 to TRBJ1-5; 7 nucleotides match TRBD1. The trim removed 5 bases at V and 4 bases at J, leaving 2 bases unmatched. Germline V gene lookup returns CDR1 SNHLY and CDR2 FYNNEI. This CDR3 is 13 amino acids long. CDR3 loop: CASSWDRNQPQHF. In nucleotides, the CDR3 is TGTGCCAGCAGTTGGGACAGAAATCAGCCCCAGCATTTT.

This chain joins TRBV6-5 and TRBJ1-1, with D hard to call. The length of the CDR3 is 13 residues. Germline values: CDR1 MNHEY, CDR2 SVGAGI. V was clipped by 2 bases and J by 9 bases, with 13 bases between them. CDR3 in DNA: TGTGCCAGCAGTTACGGGCTAACAATGAAAGCTTTCTTT. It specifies CASSYGLTMKAFF.